The 25 T cell receptor beta chains below all came from one sample that was sequenced in a study of control samples from healthy donors and cancer patients. Profiled with immunoSEQ multiplex PCR; TCRdb holds only in-frame clones, not every one. The sample includes more than 100,000 clones, approximately 90% of them seen just once. The sample taken for sequencing was blood. Source of these receptors: a man aged 18 to 35 in good health.

This chain links TRBV12-5 with TRBJ2-1; 7 bases are a match to TRBD2. After removal of 5 bases from V and 3 bases from J, the junction contained 7 bases not matched to a gene. This CDR3 comprises 15 residues. Germline V gene lookup returns CDR1 LGHNT and CDR2 FRNRAP. CDR3 loop: CASGRGGRSYNEQFF. In nucleotides, the CDR3 is TGTGCTAGTGGTCGGGGAGGGCGGAGCTACAATGAGCAGTTCTTC.

The CDR3 DNA is TGTGCCAGCAGTTACCCTAGCGGGGATCAAGAGACCCAGTACTTC. Its protein is CASSYPSGDQETQYF. The chain couples TRBV6-2 or TRBV6-3 to TRBJ2-5; 9 bases fit TRBD2. J gave up 2 bases and V 2 bases, and 3 bases lay outside the gene matches. This CDR3 is 15 amino acids long. CDR1 MNHEY and CDR2 SVGEGT come from the germline V gene.

This rearrangement joins TRBV18 to TRBJ2-3; TRBD2 might be the D (6 bases). V was cut by 3 bases and J by 2 bases, with 12 bases left in between. Germline V gene data show CDR1 as KGHSH and CDR2 as LQKENI. CDR3 length equals 15 residues. The CDR3, as DNA: TGTGCCAGCTCACCCGGTCGGACTACCACAGATACGCAGTATTTT. Protein: CASSPGRTTTDTQYF.

The chain joins TRBV7-9 to TRBJ1-2, with D maybe TRBD1 (5 bases). The CDR3 is 14 amino acids. Trimming stripped 1 base from V and 4 bases from J, with 10 bases between. CDR1 and CDR2 (germline): SEHNR, FQNEAQ (reference sequence). The CDR3 spells CASSLGDASYGYTF. CDR3 sequence (DNA): TGTGCCAGCAGCTTAGGGGACGCCAGCTATGGCTACACCTTC.

Only one count was recorded for this clone. The chain carries TRBV7-9 and TRBJ1-1; the D is unclear. Germline values: CDR1 SEHNR, CDR2 FQNEAQ (reference sequence). The ends were cut back, 5 bases at V and 2 bases at J, with 12 bases in the middle. The CDR3 has 14 residues. The DNA of the CDR3 is TGTGCCAGCAGCCCTGTACAGACAAACACTGAAGCTTTCTTT. Translating it yields CASSPVQTNTEAFF.

The V call is TRBV12-3 or TRBV12-4, the J call TRBJ1-1; 9 nucleotides agree with TRBD1. The V and J ends lost 4 bases and 4 bases, in that order; junction bases with no gene match: 1. The CDR3 covers 13 residues. The CDR3 DNA follows: TGTGCCAGCAGTTGGACAGGGGTCACTGAAGCTTTCTTT. This encodes CASSWTGVTEAFF.

V usage is TRBV2 and J usage is TRBJ1-2; D uncertain. Germline lookup yields CDR1 SNHLY and CDR2 FYNNEI. The CDR3 is 14 amino acids. Trimming took 3 bases from V and 6 from J, leaving 14 bases between them. The CDR3 spells CASSDSPGRDGYTF. The CDR3, as DNA: TGTGCCAGCAGTGACAGTCCCGGTAGGGATGGCTACACCTTC.

This clone was detected only a few times. The chain joins TRBV2 to TRBJ1-1; D unclear. Per germline, CDR1 SNHLY and CDR2 FYNNEI. The CDR3 is 13 amino acids. The V end was cut by 8 bases, the J end by 3 bases, with 13 bases between. The CDR3 coding sequence is TGTGCCAGCTCCTCGGTGGGCGACACTGAAGCTTTCTTT. Translating it yields CASSSVGDTEAFF.

This chain's CDR3 is CASGGAVDEKLFF. The CDR3 DNA follows: TGTGCCAGCGGGGGGGCAGTCGATGAAAAACTGTTTTTT. The chain employs TRBV6-5 and TRBJ1-4; tentatively, D is TRBD1 (6 bases). In germline, CDR1 is MNHEY, CDR2 SVGAGI. The CDR3 runs to 13 residues. V lost 8 bases, J lost 6 bases, and 13 bases lay in between.

The rearrangement joins TRBV7-2 to TRBJ1-1; 8 nucleotides match TRBD1. This CDR3 is 14 amino acids long. Trimming removed 2 bases from V and 5 bases from J; junction bases left unmatched: 4. Germline values: CDR1 SGHTA, CDR2 FQGNSA. The CDR3 sequence is CASSLTRGLTEAFF. CDR3 coding DNA: TGTGCCAGCAGCTTAACCAGGGGGCTTACTGAAGCTTTCTTT.

V usage is TRBV7-3 and J usage is TRBJ2-1, with 8 nucleotides matching TRBD2. Germline V gene sequence: CDR1 SGHTA, CDR2 FQGTGA. V lost 0 bases and J lost 10; bases outside the gene matches: 8. The CDR3 totals 15 residues. CDR3 in amino acids: CASSLTAGGLTEQFF. The CDR3 DNA follows: TGTGCCAGCAGCTTAACGGCGGGGGGCCTGACCGAGCAGTTCTTC.

The chain uses TRBV30 and TRBJ1-4, with unresolved D. The CDR3 spans 14 residues. V gave up 1 base and J gave up 7 bases, with 13 bases separating them. Germline CDR1 and CDR2: GTSNPN and SVGIG (reference sequence). CDR3 bases: TGTGCCTGGAGTGCAGGCGGGCGAGGTGAAAAACTGTTTTTT. Protein product: CAWSAGGRGEKLFF.

V and J are TRBV5-1 and TRBJ2-1; D might be TRBD1 (6 bases). In germline, CDR1 is SGHRS, CDR2 YFSETQ. The CDR3 is made up of 17 amino acids. V lost 0 bases to trimming and J lost 4 bases, with 17 bases between them. As DNA, the CDR3 is TGCGCCAGCAGCTTGGGCTCCGGTGACAGGCATTACAATGAGCAGTTCTTC. It translates to CASSLGSGDRHYNEQFF.

The chain recombines TRBV27 with TRBJ2-7; a weak D match, TRBD1 (6 bases). Trimming took off 8 bases at V and 3 bases at J, with 17 bases between the two ends. The germline V gene encodes CDR1 MNHEY and CDR2 SMNVEV (reference sequence). The CDR3 is 14 amino acids. The CDR3: CASSSRDTFYEQYF. DNA for the CDR3: TGTGCCAGCTCTAGCCGGGACACTTTCTACGAGCAGTACTTC.

The CDR3 is CASSPRGGTDTQYF. The DNA of the CDR3 is TGTGCCAGCAGCCCACGGGGTGGCACAGATACGCAGTATTTT. The chain joins TRBV7-3 to TRBJ2-3, with D possibly TRBD2 on 5 matching bases. The CDR3 runs 14 residues. Germline V gene sequence: CDR1 SGHTA, CDR2 FQGTGA. Trimming pared 5 bases from V and 1 base from J, leaving 10 bases between.

V usage is TRBV11-2 and J usage is TRBJ1-1; possibly TRBD1 for D (5 bases). Germline values: CDR1 SGHAT, CDR2 FQNNGV. V gave up 2 bases and J gave up 2 bases, with 9 bases separating them. The CDR3 covers 14 residues. DNA for the CDR3: TGTGCCAGCAGCTTAAAGGGGATAAACACTGAAGCTTTCTTT. Amino acids: CASSLKGINTEAFF.

This clone was detected only once. Within the sample, other DNA sequences also encode this same CDR3. The rearrangement joins TRBV11-2 to TRBJ1-1; D gene unclear. CDR3 length: 13 amino acids. Germline values: CDR1 SGHAT, CDR2 FQNNGV. Trimming pared 3 bases from V and 0 bases from J, leaving 5 bases between. Written as DNA, the CDR3 is TGTGCCAGCAGCTTGACCCTGAACACTGAAGCTTTCTTT. Protein product: CASSLTLNTEAFF.

The gene calls are TRBV7-2 and TRBJ2-3; 10 bases align to TRBD2. Losses at the gene ends were 0 bases for V and 0 bases for J; bases not matched to a gene: 3. The CDR3 contains 17 residues. The germline V gene encodes CDR1 SGHTA and CDR2 FQGNSA. CDR3 coding DNA: TGTGCCAGCAGCTTAGCAAGCGGGGGGGCTAGCACAGATACGCAGTATTTT. It codes for CASSLASGGASTDTQYF.

As to this clone: Other DNA sequences in the sample encode the same CDR3. V is TRBV14 and J is TRBJ2-1; D gene ambiguous. Trimming stripped 8 bases from V and 5 bases from J, with 7 bases between. Germline loops: CDR1 SGHDN, CDR2 FVKESK. The CDR3 totals 11 residues. The CDR3 nucleotides are TGTGCCAGCGGGCCTAACAATGAGCAGTTCTTC. This gives the protein CASGPNNEQFF. The variable domain in full, with the rest retrieved from reference TRBV14 and TRBJ2-1, is EAGVTQFPSHSVIEKGQTVTLRCDPISGHDNLYWYRRVMGKEIKFLLHFVKESKQDESGMPNNRFLAERTGGTYSTLKVQPAELEDSGVYFCASGPNNEQFFGPGTRLTVL.

The chain employs TRBV4-1 and TRBJ2-1; D may match TRBD1 or TRBD2 (6 bases each). The CDR3 runs to 16 residues. Germline CDR1 and CDR2: MGHRA and YSYEKL. Trimming took off 4 bases at V and 6 bases at J, with 19 bases between the two ends. This CDR3 is CASSRLQGGRVNEQFF. For the CDR3, the DNA is TGCGCCAGCAGCCGTTTACAGGGAGGAAGGGTCAATGAGCAGTTCTTC.

The V gene is TRBV7-3, the J gene TRBJ2-7, with TRBD1 as a possible D gene (5 bases). This CDR3 has 15 amino acids. CDR1 is SGHTA and CDR2 is FQGTGA in the germline V gene. V lost 2 bases and J lost 6, with 17 bases in between. CDR3 protein: CASSLLGQGSSEQYF. Here the CDR3 DNA reads TGTGCCAGCAGCTTATTAGGGCAGGGAAGTTCCGAGCAGTACTTC. Variable domain in full (rest from reference TRBV7-3 and TRBJ2-7): GAGVSQTPSNKVTEKGKYVELRCDPISGHTALYWYRQSLGQGPEFLIYFQGTGAADDSGLPNDRFFAVRPEGSVSTLKIQRTERGDSAVYLCASSLLGQGSSEQYFGPGTRLTVT.

The V gene is TRBV7-9, the J gene TRBJ2-3, with 10 bases fitting TRBD1. Germline V CDR1 and CDR2: SEHNR, FQNEAQ (reference sequence). This CDR3 is built from 15 residues. V was pared by 5 bases and J by 3 bases, with 5 bases of the junction left unmatched. Here the CDR3 DNA reads TGTGCCAGCAGCCCGGACAGGGGGAGGACAGATACGCAGTATTTT. Protein product: CASSPDRGRTDTQYF.

This clone appeared a single time. The chain uses TRBV11-2 and TRBJ2-5; 7 bases map to TRBD2. The germline V gene has CDR1 SGHAT and CDR2 FQNNGV. The CDR3 totals 19 residues. The trim removed 6 bases at V and 0 bases at J, leaving 19 bases unmatched. The CDR3 DNA reads as TGTGCCAGCAGTTTGACATCAGGGAGGGGTTTTGGGTACCAAGAGACCCAGTACTTC. This codes for CASSLTSGRGFGYQETQYF.

The chain joins TRBV4-1 to TRBJ2-2; 7 bases line up with TRBD1. In germline, CDR1 is MGHRA, CDR2 YSYEKL. This CDR3 spans 15 amino acids. J was trimmed by 3 bases and V by 0 bases; bases with no gene match: 1. CDR3 bases: TGCGCCAGCAGCCAAGAAACAGGGGACACCGGGGAGCTGTTTTTT. This gives the protein CASSQETGDTGELFF.

The rearrangement links TRBV27 to TRBJ2-7; 10 nucleotides line up with TRBD2. Looked up from germline, CDR1 is MNHEY and CDR2 is SMNVEV (reference sequence). This CDR3 is 15 amino acids long. V trimming: 5 bases; J trimming: 0 bases; junction bases outside the gene matches: 4. The DNA for the CDR3 is TGTGCCAGCAGTCTCGGGACTAGCGACTCCTACGAGCAGTACTTC. Its translation is CASSLGTSDSYEQYF.